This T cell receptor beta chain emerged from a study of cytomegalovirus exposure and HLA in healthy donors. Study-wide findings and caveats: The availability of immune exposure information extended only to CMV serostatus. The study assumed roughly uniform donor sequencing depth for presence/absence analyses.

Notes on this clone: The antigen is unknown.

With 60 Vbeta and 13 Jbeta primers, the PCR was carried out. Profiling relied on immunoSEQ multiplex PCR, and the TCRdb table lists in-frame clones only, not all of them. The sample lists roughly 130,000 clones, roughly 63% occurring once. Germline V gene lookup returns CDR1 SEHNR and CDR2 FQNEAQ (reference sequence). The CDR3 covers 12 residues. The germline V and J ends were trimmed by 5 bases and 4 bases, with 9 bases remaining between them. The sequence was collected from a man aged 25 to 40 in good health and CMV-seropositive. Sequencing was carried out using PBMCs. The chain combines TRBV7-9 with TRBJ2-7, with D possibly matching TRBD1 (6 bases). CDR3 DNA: TGTGCCAGCAGCGATGGACAGTACGAGCAGTACTTC. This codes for CASSDGQYEQYF.